This T cell receptor (beta chain) was obtained from a study of T cell responses to AZD1222 COVID-19 vaccine. General study results and limits: Vaccine-associated CD4 TCRs ranged over spike, dominating at 160-218 and 743-854. Reports indicate that nearly half of spike-specific TCRs are directed at unmutated variant regions.

Here immunoSEQ multiplex PCR was the method, and the copy in TCRdb shows in-frame clones only, minus some. The sample shows some 200,000 clones, 80% to 95% of them seen only once. V dropped 6 bases and J dropped 7 bases, with 19 bases sitting between them. CDR3 length: 14 residues. Germline CDR1 and CDR2: MNHEY and SMNVEV (reference sequence). With respect to this clone: The antigen remains undetermined.

The sequence was collected from an adult in good health. This chain joins TRBV27 and TRBJ2-7; D gene ambiguous. Sequencing was performed on peripheral blood, taken on day 0 of AZD1222 vaccination. The CDR3 bases are TGTGCCAGCAGGAACTTTTCTCCCTACGAGGAGCAGTACTTC. Encoded protein: CASRNFSPYEEQYF.